This T cell receptor beta chain stems from a study of blood T cell repertoires in COVID-19 (dated by TCRdb to 2020 to 2021). In terms of the full investigation: The collaborator samples originated in the United States, Italy and Spain and spanned the acute and convalescent phases of COVID-19. The material from the prospective study consisted of cDNA or gDNA derived from T cells, B-cell-depleted T cells, or PBMCs. The dataset comprised deeply sampled blood TCRbeta repertoires from subjects exposed to, actively infected with, or recovered from COVID-19. The repertoires were released in a freely available public database meant as a resource for research on the immune response to SARS-CoV-2. The samples were drawn from the first 160 participants of the ongoing ImmuneRACE study and from more than 1,000 subjects provided by 6 global collaborators. Sample metadata almost always included a de-identified subject ID, COVID-19 status, age in years and sex. Where HLA class I and class II types were available, the types were taken from metadata supplied by the sample provider, not from assay-based typing. Study-level results and caveats: Clinical and demographic metadata were provided uncurated, with the amount varying by source and participant.

Concerning this clone: The specificity of this receptor is unknown. The sample holds no much larger clone one base away, and base qualities are not on file.

Collaborating institutions collected whole blood in K2EDTA tubes following their own protocols. Collaborator samples were shipped for TCRbeta analysis as frozen whole blood, isolated PBMCs, or DNA extracted from either sample type. Spanning cysteine to phenylalanine, the CDR3 consists of 14 amino acids. Only the CDR3 portion is preserved as DNA: 42 bases, with reading frame beginning at the first base. The germline V gene (reference sequence) provides CDR1 LNHDA and CDR2 SQIVND. The V end loses 3 bases and the J end loses 0 bases, and a stretch of 9 bases separates them. TCRbeta CDR3 regions were amplified from genomic DNA by means of the immunoSEQ Assay, a bias-controlled multiplex PCR. The original pipeline was this. The number of nucleated cells in each sample was estimated from the amplification of reference gene primers within the assay. To quantify the absolute abundance of each unique TCRbeta CDR3 rearrangement, sequence reads were collapsed and filtered. For each sample, productive Simpson clonality was calculated by taking the square root of Simpson's diversity index across productive rearrangements. TCRdb's version of the immuneACCESS table is confined to in-frame rearrangements and falls short of the full clone set. An unresolved V gene accounts for under half of the shortfall where checked; the remainder is of unknown origin. The DNA gave D and trimming, while V, J and clone size come from that table. The sample table holds around 240,000 clones, of which roughly 81% were seen once. The top ten clonotypes cover approximately 0.89% of the sample.

The clonotype was recovered from a man in his forties with acute or convalescent COVID-19. Recombination joined TRBV19 with TRBJ2-7; a tentative D match to TRBD1 spans 5 bases. The sequenced material came from peripheral blood. The CDR3 corresponds to CASSIQGGSYEQYF. The DNA is TGTGCCAGTAGTATTCAGGGCGGCTCCTACGAGCAGTACTTC.